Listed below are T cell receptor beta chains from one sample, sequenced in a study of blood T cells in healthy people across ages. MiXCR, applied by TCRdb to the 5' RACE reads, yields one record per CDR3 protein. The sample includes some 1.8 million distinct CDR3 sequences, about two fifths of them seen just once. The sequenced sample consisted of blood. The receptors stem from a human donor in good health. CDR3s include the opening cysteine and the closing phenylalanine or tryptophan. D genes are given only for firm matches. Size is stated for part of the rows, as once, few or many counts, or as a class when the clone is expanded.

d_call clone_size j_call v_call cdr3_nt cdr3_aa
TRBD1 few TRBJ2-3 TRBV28 TGTGCCAGCAGTTTAAGGACAGGGGGCAGAGATACGCAGTATTTT CASSLRTGGRDTQYF
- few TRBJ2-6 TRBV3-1 TGTGCCAGCAGCCAAAGGAGTAGGTCTGGGGCCAACGTCCTGACTTTC CASSQRSRSGANVLTF
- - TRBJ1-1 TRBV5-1 TGCGCCAGCAGCCCAGGGGATCTCAACACTGAAGCTTTCTTT CASSPGDLNTEAFF
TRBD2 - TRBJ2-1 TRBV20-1 TGCAGTGCTAGAGATAAAGGACTAGCGGGGGGCATCAATGAGCAGTTCTTC CSARDKGLAGGINEQFF
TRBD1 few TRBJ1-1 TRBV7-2 TGTGCCAGCAGCGCATGGACAGGGCGGAACACTGAAGCTTTCTTT CASSAWTGRNTEAFF
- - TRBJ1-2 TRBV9 TGTGCCAGCAGCGGAAATGATGGCTACACCTTC CASSGNDGYTF
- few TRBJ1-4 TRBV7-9 TGTGCGAGCAAGGGGGAGGTTGAAAAACTGTTTTTT CASKGEVEKLFF
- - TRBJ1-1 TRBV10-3 TGTGCCATGTCCGGCGGAATGAACACTGAAGCTTTCTTT CAMSGGMNTEAFF
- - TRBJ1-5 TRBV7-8 TGTGCCAGCAGCTTAGCCGGTAAAGATCAGCCCCAGCATTTT CASSLAGKDQPQHF
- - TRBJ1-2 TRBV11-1 TGTGCCAGCAGCTTAGAACGTGCACCCGTGGATGGCTACACCTTC CASSLERAPVDGYTF
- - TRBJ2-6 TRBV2 TGTGCCATCCCCTCCTCCTTAACTGGGGCCAACGTCCTGACTTTC CAIPSSLTGANVLTF
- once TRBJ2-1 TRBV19 TGTGCCAGTAGTAACGGGCCTGGGGGGAATGAGCAGTTCTTC CASSNGPGGNEQFF
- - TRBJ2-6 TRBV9 TGTGCCAGCAGCGCCCCGGAGGGCTCTGGGGCCAACGTCCTGACTTTC CASSAPEGSGANVLTF
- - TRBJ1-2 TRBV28 TGTGCCAGCAGGAACACAGGGATGGGCTACACCTTC CASRNTGMGYTF
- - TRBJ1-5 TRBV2 TGTGCCAGCAGTGATTGGCTAAATCAGCCCCAGCATTTT CASSDWLNQPQHF
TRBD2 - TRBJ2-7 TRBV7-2 TGTGCCAGCAGCCCCGGGACTAGCGATGCCGACGAGCAGTACTTC CASSPGTSDADEQYF
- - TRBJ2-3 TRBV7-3 TGTGCCAGCAGCTTATATAGAGATGCGCAGTATTTT CASSLYRDAQYF
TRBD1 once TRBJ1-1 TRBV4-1 TGCGCCAGCAGCCAAGAAAACAGGGGAATAAGCTCTGAAGCTTTCTTT CASSQENRGISSEAFF
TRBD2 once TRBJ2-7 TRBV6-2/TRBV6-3 TGTGCCGGCACCCTTTCGGGGGGCTCCTACGAGCAGTACTTC CAGTLSGGSYEQYF
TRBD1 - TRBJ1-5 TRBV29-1 TGCAGCGCCTCCCGGGACAGGGAGGACAGCAATCAGCCCCAGCATTTT CSASRDREDSNQPQHF
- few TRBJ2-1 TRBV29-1 TGCAGCGTTGAAGATCGGGTAGTTCTTGAGCAGTTCTTC CSVEDRVVLEQFF
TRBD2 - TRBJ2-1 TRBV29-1 TGCAGCGTTGATGGACTAGCGGGAGTGCACAATGAGCAGTTCTTC CSVDGLAGVHNEQFF
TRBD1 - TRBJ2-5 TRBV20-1 TGCAGTGCCCTCCCCGGGACAGGGGGCGAACAAGAGACCCAGTACTTC CSALPGTGGEQETQYF
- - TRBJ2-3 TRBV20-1 TGCAGTGCTAGAGGGGTGAATACGCAGTATTTT CSARGVNTQYF
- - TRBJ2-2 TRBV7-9 TGTGACAGCAGCACCCGGACTGGCAACACCGGGGAGCTGTTTTTT CDSSTRTGNTGELFF
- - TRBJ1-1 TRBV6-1 TGTGCCAGCAGTATAGAATGGAACACTGAAGCTTTCTTT CASSIEWNTEAFF
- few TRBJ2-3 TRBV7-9 TGTGCCAGCAGCTTAGTTGCACAATGGGATACGCAGTATTTT CASSLVAQWDTQYF
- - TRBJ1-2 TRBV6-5 TGTGCCAGCCAGAGTACTTGGTCTGGCTACACCTTC CASQSTWSGYTF
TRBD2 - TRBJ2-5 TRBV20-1 TGCAGTGCTAGAGGTCCTGTTTCAGCGGGGGGTTGGGAGCAGTACTTC CSARGPVSAGGWEQYF
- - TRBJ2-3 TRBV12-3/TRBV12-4 TGTGCCAGTAGTTTGAGTCCAGGGGCAGATACGCAGTATTTT CASSLSPGADTQYF
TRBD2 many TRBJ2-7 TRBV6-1 TGTGCCAGCAGTGAGGGCGGGAGCTCCTACGAGCAGTACTTC CASSEGGSSYEQYF
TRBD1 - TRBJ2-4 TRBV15 TGTGCCACCAGCAGCGACAGGGCGGAAAACATTCAGTACTTC CATSSDRAENIQYF
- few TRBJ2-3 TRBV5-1 TGCGCCAGCAGCCGAAAAGGGGGGACACCGGGGGATATGGATACGCAGTATTTT CASSRKGGTPGDMDTQYF
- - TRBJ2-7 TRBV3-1 TGTGCCAGCAGCCAAGATCCTCGACAGAGATGCTACGAGCAGTACTTC CASSQDPRQRCYEQYF
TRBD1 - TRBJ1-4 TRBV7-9 TGTGCCAGCAGCTCAGGGGGCGAGGAAAAACTGTTTTTT CASSSGGEEKLFF
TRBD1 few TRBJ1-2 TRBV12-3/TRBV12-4 TGTGCCAGCAGTTTTACTGGACAGGAAGGTAACTATGGCTACACCTTC CASSFTGQEGNYGYTF
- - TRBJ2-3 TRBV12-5 TGTGCTAGTGGTTCCCCCTCTGGGGTAGATACGCAGTATTTT CASGSPSGVDTQYF
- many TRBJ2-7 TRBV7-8 TGTGCCAGCAGCGGGGGTCTCTACGAGCAGTACTTC CASSGGLYEQYF
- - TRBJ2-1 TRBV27 TGTGCCAGCAGTTTATGGGCTGGGTTTAACAATGAGCAGTTCTTC CASSLWAGFNNEQFF
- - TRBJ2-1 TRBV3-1 TGTGCCAGCAGCCAAGATTGGGTCACTCAGGGCAATGAGCAGTTCTTC CASSQDWVTQGNEQFF
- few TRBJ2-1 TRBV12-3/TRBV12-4 TGTGCCAGCAGTACCCGGGACCTCTACAATGAGCAGTTCTTC CASSTRDLYNEQFF
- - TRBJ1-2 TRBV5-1 TGCGCCAGCAGCTTGGAGGCAGGGAACCCCAACTATGGCTACACCTTC CASSLEAGNPNYGYTF
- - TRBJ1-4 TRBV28 TGTGCCAGCAGACCCGGGCCGGGACTTAATGAAAAACTGTTTTTT CASRPGPGLNEKLFF
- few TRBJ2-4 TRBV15 TGTGCCACCAGCAGATCCCCGGGCCGGGGGGCCAAAAACATTCAGTACTTC CATSRSPGRGAKNIQYF
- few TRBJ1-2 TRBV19 TGTGCCAGTAGTATTAAGCCGCGGGACAAGTATGGCTACACCTTC CASSIKPRDKYGYTF
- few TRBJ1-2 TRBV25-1 TGTGCCAGCAGCGAAGCAGGGGCCGGTGGCTACACCTTC CASSEAGAGGYTF
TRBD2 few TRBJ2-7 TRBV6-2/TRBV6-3 TGTGCCAGCAGTGCGGGGTCGCGGGGGAGGAACGAGCAGTACTTC CASSAGSRGRNEQYF
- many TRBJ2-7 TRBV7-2 TGTGCCAGCAGCTTAAGTCCTGGGAGCTACGAGCAGTACTTC CASSLSPGSYEQYF
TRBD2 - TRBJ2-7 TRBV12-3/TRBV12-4 TGTGCCAGCAGTTTGAGCGGGGGGAAGTGGGAGCAGTACTTC CASSLSGGKWEQYF
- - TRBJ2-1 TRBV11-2 TGTGCCAGCAGCTTAGTTTACGGGGGGCTACTTTACAATGAGCAGTTCTTC CASSLVYGGLLYNEQFF
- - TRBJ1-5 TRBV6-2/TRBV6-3 TGTGCCAGCAGTTACTTATCGCGTAATCAGCCCCAGCATTTT CASSYLSRNQPQHF
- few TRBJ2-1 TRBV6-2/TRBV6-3 TGTGCCAGCAGTTCGGGACACCTAAGCTCCTACAATGAGCAGTTCTTC CASSSGHLSSYNEQFF
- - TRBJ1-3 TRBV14 TGTGCCAGCAGCCAAGATACAAGGATTCGGGGAAACACCATATATTTT CASSQDTRIRGNTIYF
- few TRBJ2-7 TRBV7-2 TGTGCCAGCAGCTTAGATCCGGGGAATCCCTCCTACGAGCAGTACTTC CASSLDPGNPSYEQYF
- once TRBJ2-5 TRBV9 TGTGCCAGCAGCGTATGGTCCGAATACCAAGAGACCCAGTACTTC CASSVWSEYQETQYF
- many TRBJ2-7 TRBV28 TGTGCCAGCAGACCCCCAGGGGATTACGCGTACTTC CASRPPGDYAYF
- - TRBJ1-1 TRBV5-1 TGCACCAGCAGCTTGGAGGGGATGGACACTGAAGCTTTCTTT CTSSLEGMDTEAFF